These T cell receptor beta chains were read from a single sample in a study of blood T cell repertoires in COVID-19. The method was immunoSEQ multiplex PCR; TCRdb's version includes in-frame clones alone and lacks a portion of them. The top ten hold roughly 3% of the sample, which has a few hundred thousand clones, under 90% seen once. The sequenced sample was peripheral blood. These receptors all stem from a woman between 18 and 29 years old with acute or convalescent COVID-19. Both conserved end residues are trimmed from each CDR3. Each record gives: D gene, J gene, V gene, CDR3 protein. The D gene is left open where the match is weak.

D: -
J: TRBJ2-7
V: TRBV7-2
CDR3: ASSRRDNELYEQY

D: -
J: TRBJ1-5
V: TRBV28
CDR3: ASKFRGSSQIRTQH

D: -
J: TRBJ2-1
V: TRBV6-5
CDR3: ASRPGGSHNEQF

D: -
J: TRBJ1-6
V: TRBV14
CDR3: ASSQDYRTHSPLH

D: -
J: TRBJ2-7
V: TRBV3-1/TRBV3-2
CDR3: ASSLGRNYEQY

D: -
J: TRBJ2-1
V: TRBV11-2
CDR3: ASSRAGVPNEQF

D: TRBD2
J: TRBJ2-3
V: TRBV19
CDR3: ASQREMVAGGVGTQY

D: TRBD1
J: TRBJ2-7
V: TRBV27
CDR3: ATGTGTGVHEQY

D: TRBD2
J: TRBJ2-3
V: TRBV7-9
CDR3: ASSEGLAGGPTDTQY

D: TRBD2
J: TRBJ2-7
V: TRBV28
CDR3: ASSPYGLAGVIHEQY

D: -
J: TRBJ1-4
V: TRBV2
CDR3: ASSPGTTPLKLF

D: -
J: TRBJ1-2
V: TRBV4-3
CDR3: ASSQESYKPGANYGYT

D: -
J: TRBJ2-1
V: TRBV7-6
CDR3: ASSLAQGRLGEQF

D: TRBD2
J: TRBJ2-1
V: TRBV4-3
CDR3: ASSLRTSAYNEQF

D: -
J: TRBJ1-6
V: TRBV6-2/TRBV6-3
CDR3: ASSSGITSSTYNSPLH

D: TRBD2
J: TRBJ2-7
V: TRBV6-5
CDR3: ASNPGTRGNEQY

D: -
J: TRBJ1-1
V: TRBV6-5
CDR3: ASSSNRVAWGTEAF

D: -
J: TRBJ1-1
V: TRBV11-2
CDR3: ASSPRMNTEAF

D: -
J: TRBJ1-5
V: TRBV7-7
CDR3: ASSKPPSLLQPFSNQPQH

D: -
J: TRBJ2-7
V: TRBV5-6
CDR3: ASSIKQGSFYEQY

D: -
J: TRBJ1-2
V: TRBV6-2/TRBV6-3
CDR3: ASSHQGNYGYT

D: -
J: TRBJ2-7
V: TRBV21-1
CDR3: ASSKGGTGRQGFSYEQY

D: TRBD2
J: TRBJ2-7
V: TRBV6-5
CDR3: ASTLTSGEQY

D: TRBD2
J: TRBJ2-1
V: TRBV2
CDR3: ASGLAGGPWDEQF

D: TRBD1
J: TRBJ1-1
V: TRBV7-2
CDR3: ASSPGGQANTEAF

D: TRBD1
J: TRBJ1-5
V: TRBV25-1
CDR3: ASSEGQLNQPQH

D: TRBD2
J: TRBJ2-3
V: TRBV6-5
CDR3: ASLRGGASTDTQY

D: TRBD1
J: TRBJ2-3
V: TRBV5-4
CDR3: ASSRQGSTDTQY

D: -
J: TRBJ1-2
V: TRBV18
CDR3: ASSPRQEPANYGYT